This T cell receptor (beta chain) came from a study of T cell changes during pregnancy in multiple sclerosis. J gave up 5 bases and V 3 bases, and 9 bases lay outside the gene matches. Germline CDR1 and CDR2: PRHDT and FYEKMQ (reference sequence). The CDR3 runs 16 residues. Method: immunoSEQ multiplex PCR; TCRdb's copy keeps in-frame clones and lacks some. Here the sample spans about 80,000 clones, 92% being singletons. This chain links TRBV13 with TRBJ2-5, with TRBD1 identical over 10 bases. This TCR was recovered from a female donor with multiple sclerosis, enrolled in a pregnancy study. Sequences were derived from peripheral blood, sampled before pregnancy. Here the CDR3 reads CASSLGGTGVGETQYF. Here the CDR3 DNA reads TGTGCCAGCAGCTTGGGAGGGACAGGGGTTGGTGAGACCCAGTACTTC.